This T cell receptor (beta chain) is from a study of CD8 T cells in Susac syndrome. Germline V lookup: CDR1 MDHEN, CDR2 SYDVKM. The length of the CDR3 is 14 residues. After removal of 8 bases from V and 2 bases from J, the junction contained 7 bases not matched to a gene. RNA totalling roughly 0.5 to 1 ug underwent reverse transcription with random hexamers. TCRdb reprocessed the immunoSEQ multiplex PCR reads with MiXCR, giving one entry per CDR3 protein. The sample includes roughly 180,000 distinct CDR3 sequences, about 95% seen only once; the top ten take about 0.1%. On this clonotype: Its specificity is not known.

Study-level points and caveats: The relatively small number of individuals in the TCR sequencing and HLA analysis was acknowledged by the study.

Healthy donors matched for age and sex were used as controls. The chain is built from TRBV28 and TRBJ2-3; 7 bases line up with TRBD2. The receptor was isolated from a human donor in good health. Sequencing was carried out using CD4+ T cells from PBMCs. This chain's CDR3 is CASAGADYTDTQYF. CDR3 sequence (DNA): TGTGCCAGCGCGGGAGCGGATTACACAGATACGCAGTATTTT.